This record covers a single T cell receptor beta chain. Recent acute infections and vaccinations were absent in the healthy HIV-negative adult donors. TCRdb's table, derived via immunoSEQ multiplex PCR, lists solely in-frame clones and lacks some. Found here are millions of clones, more than 80% of them singletons; the top ten hold around 0.14%. The data derive from a study of shared clonotypes between healthy human individuals. Trimming shortened V by 4 bases and J by 2 bases, and 12 bases separated the two germline ends. This CDR3 contains 15 residues. The germline gives CDR1 SEHNR, CDR2 FQNEAQ (reference sequence).

The clonotype comes from a man between 18 and 29 years old in good health. Sequencing was performed on naive CD4+ T cells sorted from blood. The sample's subset: CD45RA+ positively selected. V gene TRBV7-9 combines with J gene TRBJ2-1, with a possible D match to TRBD2 (6 bases). The CDR3 protein is CASSWVAGTYNEQFF. In nucleotides, the CDR3 is TGTGCCAGCAGCTGGGTTGCGGGAACCTACAATGAGCAGTTCTTC.